The 9 T cell receptor beta chains in this list originate from one sample, sequenced in a study of beta chain features in type 1 diabetes. The study, taken as a whole, reports: Shorter TCRB CDR3s, moderately but significantly so, were found in Type 1 diabetes patients in all four CD4+ subsets.

For these TCRs, the target antigens are not known. The sequenced template was cDNA made from the entire isolated RNA. Some clones are missing from TCRdb's copy, which holds only in-frame ones; the method was immunoSEQ multiplex PCR. Of 600,000 or so clones in the sample, about 14% were seen once. The source material was naive CD4+ T cells from blood. The source is a young man with type 1 diabetes.

The gene calls are TRBV7-9 and TRBJ1-2; perhaps TRBD1 as D (6 bases). The CDR3 is 15 amino acids. Between the trimmed V and J ends, which lost 5 bases and 4 bases, there was a span of 17 bases. Germline V gene data show CDR1 as SEHNR and CDR2 as FQNEAQ (reference sequence). CDR3 sequence: CASSAASGAVYGYTF. The CDR3 nucleotides are TGTGCCAGCAGCGCAGCATCGGGGGCGGTCTATGGCTACACCTTC.

The sample holds a few counts of this clone. The V and J genes are TRBV29-1 and TRBJ2-1; D is unclear. Germline V gives CDR1 SQVTM, CDR2 ANQGSEA. This CDR3 is built from 13 residues. V lost 0 bases and J lost 13, with 16 bases in between. The CDR3: CSVEDQRLSKQFF. DNA of the CDR3: TGCAGCGTTGAAGATCAAAGACTTTCGAAACAGTTCTTC.

This clone appeared a few times. The V gene is TRBV7-2, the J gene TRBJ2-1; D is unclear. Trimming left V 1 base short and J 3 bases short, with 1 base between. Germline V gene data show CDR1 as SGHTA and CDR2 as FQGNSA. The CDR3 loop spans 12 amino acids. The chain's CDR3 is CASSLDYNEQFF. CDR3 in DNA: TGTGCCAGCAGCTTAGACTACAATGAGCAGTTCTTC.

This clone showed up just a few times. The chain recombines TRBV5-1 with TRBJ2-2; TRBD1 is a possible D gene (5 bases). This CDR3 spans 15 amino acids. Trimming took 4 bases from V and 3 from J, leaving 13 bases between them. Per germline, CDR1 SGHRS and CDR2 YFSETQ. The CDR3 sequence: CASSKDISYTGELFF. The CDR3 bases are TGCGCCAGCAGCAAGGACATTAGTTACACCGGGGAGCTGTTTTTT.

The table lists this clone with a few counts. The chain employs TRBV6-5 and TRBJ2-1; tentative D call: TRBD2 (6 bases). The CDR3 has 14 residues. V was trimmed by 5 bases and J by 7 bases, leaving 15 bases between them. CDR1 is MNHEY, CDR2 SVGAGI, per germline. The CDR3 sequence: CASSPSSTRNEQFF. In DNA form, the CDR3 reads TGTGCCAGCAGTCCCTCATCGACTAGGAATGAGCAGTTCTTC.

This clone was observed a few times. The genes are TRBV5-4 and TRBJ2-1; D is tentatively TRBD1 or TRBD2 (5 bases each). Germline V gene data show CDR1 as SGHNT and CDR2 as YYREEE (reference sequence). V was cut by 0 bases and J by 2 bases, with 15 bases left in between. The CDR3 spans 17 residues. The CDR3 spells CASSLGMGVMTYNEQFF. The CDR3 DNA is TGTGCCAGCAGCTTGGGGATGGGGGTTATGACCTACAATGAGCAGTTCTTC.

The genes are TRBV7-2 and TRBJ1-5; 7 bases agree with TRBD1. CDR1 and CDR2 from the germline V gene are SGHTA and FQGNSA. CDR3 length equals 17 residues. V shed 5 bases and J 0 bases; nucleotides not matched to a gene: 10. CDR3 region: CASSRPRQGSSNQPQHF. CDR3 DNA sequence: TGTGCCAGCAGCCGACCCCGACAGGGAAGTAGCAATCAGCCCCAGCATTTT. The entire variable domain, with the rest obtained from reference TRBV7-2 and TRBJ1-5, is as follows: GAGVSQSPSNKVTEKGKDVELRCDPISGHTALYWYRQSLGQGLEFLIYFQGNSAPDKSGLPSDRFSAERTGGSVSTLTIQRTQQEDSAVYLCASSRPRQGSSNQPQHFGDGTRLSIL.

This clone was found a few times. The chain combines TRBV2 with TRBJ1-5, with D unresolved. The CDR3 is 14 amino acids. V was pared by 2 bases and J by 3 bases, with 8 bases between. CDR1 and CDR2 (germline): SNHLY, FYNNEI. The CDR3 sequence is CASSENTPNQPQHF. CDR3 coding DNA: TGTGCCAGCAGTGAAAATACCCCCAATCAGCCCCAGCATTTT.

The genes are TRBV28 and TRBJ2-7; TRBD2 is a possible D gene (7 bases). CDR3 length: 16 residues. The V gene's germline CDR1 is MDHEN and CDR2 SYDVKM. Between the trimmed V and J ends, which lost 8 bases and 3 bases, there was a span of 23 bases. CDR3 nucleotides: TGTGCCAGCCGGACCGCGGGGGCGGGAGCGAACTACGAGCAGTACTTC. As protein: CASRTAGAGANYEQYF.